This is a list of T cell receptor beta chains from one sample in a study of T cells in tuberculosis. This table comes from immunoSEQ multiplex PCR, and its TCRdb copy is limited to in-frame clones, with some not included. The sample lists 25,000 to 35,000 clones; 94% were seen once. Sequenced sample: PBMCs. Every receptor here comes from a donor aged 5-35 years with latent tuberculosis or without tuberculosis infection. The CDR3 runs from the conserved cysteine through the conserved F or W. A D gene is named only where the DNA matches it firmly. Size is stated for part of the rows, as once, few or many counts, or as a class when the clone is expanded.

TRBV10-1,TRBJ2-2,once,TRBD1,CASRTGEAGELFF,TGCGCCAGCCGGACAGGGGAGGCCGGGGAGCTGTTTTTT
TRBV30,TRBJ2-7,-,-,CASTGGTYEQYF,TGTGCCTCGACCGGGGGAACGTACGAGCAGTACTTC
TRBV5-4,TRBJ1-1,-,-,CASSSQTARVNTEAFF,TGTGCCAGCAGCTCACAGACAGCGAGAGTGAACACTGAAGCTTTCTTT
TRBV30,TRBJ1-3,-,-,CAWSRGRNTIYF,TGTGCCTGGAGTAGGGGCCGGAACACCATATATTTT
TRBV30,TRBJ1-1,-,-,CAWDLGNTEAFF,TGTGCCTGGGACTTGGGGAACACTGAAGCTTTCTTT
TRBV30,TRBJ1-1,-,-,CAWSPTSTEAFF,TGTGCCTGGAGCCCGACATCCACTGAAGCTTTCTTT
TRBV7-8,TRBJ1-2,-,-,CASSLGGSAGYTF,TGTGCCAGCAGCTTAGGCGGGAGTGCTGGCTACACCTTC
TRBV9,TRBJ2-7,-,-,CASSVGGDEQYF,TGTGCCAGCAGCGTAGGAGGCGACGAGCAGTACTTC
TRBV29-1,TRBJ2-5,-,TRBD1,CSASGQQETQYF,TGCAGCGCATCGGGACAGCAAGAGACCCAGTACTTC
TRBV18,TRBJ2-7,-,TRBD1,CASSSGQGADEQYF,TGTGCCAGCTCATCAGGACAGGGGGCAGACGAGCAGTACTTC
TRBV27,TRBJ1-3,-,-,CASSRSGGYSGNTIYF,TGTGCCAGCAGCCGGAGTGGTGGTTACTCTGGAAACACCATATATTTT
TRBV30,TRBJ1-4,-,TRBD1,CAWSQGQGYGEKLFF,TGTGCCTGGAGTCAGGGACAGGGCTATGGTGAAAAACTGTTTTTT
TRBV11-2,TRBJ2-6,-,-,CASSSNSGANVLTF,TGTGCCAGCAGCTCAAACTCTGGGGCCAACGTCCTGACTTTC
TRBV7-2,TRBJ1-3,-,-,CASSFASGSSGNTIYF,TGTGCCAGCAGCTTTGCGTCGGGGAGCTCTGGAAACACCATATATTTT
TRBV2,TRBJ2-4,-,-,CASKIGDIQYF,TGTGCCAGCAAGATCGGGGACATTCAGTACTTC
TRBV5-4,TRBJ2-7,-,-,CASSIVGGAREQYF,TGTGCCAGCAGCATTGTAGGGGGGGCCAGGGAGCAGTACTTC
TRBV5-1,TRBJ1-2,-,TRBD1,CASSSTGGQSGYTF,TGCGCCAGCAGCTCAACAGGGGGGCAAAGTGGCTACACCTTC
TRBV11-3,TRBJ2-2,-,-,CASSSLSGELFF,TGTGCCAGCAGCTCCCTCTCCGGGGAGCTGTTTTTT
TRBV18,TRBJ2-3,-,-,CASSPLSAGADTQYF,TGTGCCAGCTCACCACTTAGCGCCGGCGCAGATACGCAGTATTTT
TRBV7-6,TRBJ2-3,-,TRBD2,CASSPRTSGYTDTQYF,TGTGCCAGCAGCCCACGGACTAGCGGGTACACAGATACGCAGTATTTT
TRBV10-3,TRBJ2-2,-,-,CAISGTGMNTGELFF,TGTGCCATCAGTGGGACGGGAATGAACACCGGGGAGCTGTTTTTT
TRBV2,TRBJ1-4,-,-,CASSATENEKLFF,TGTGCCAGCAGTGCGACAGAGAATGAAAAACTGTTTTTT
TRBV4-2,TRBJ1-3,-,-,CASSQDLGGGNTIYF,TGTGCCAGCAGCCAAGATCTTGGGGGCGGAAACACCATATATTTT
TRBV20-1,TRBJ2-7,-,-,CSASGYEQYF,TGCAGTGCTAGCGGCTACGAGCAGTACTTC
TRBV7-9,TRBJ1-1,-,TRBD1,CASSTDRAYEAFF,TGTGCCAGCAGCACGGACAGGGCCTATGAAGCTTTCTTT
TRBV28,TRBJ2-1,-,TRBD1,CASIGDSSYNEQFF,TGTGCCAGCATAGGGGACAGCTCCTACAATGAGCAGTTCTTC
TRBV11-1,TRBJ2-7,-,TRBD1,CASSLGQRRWAYEQYF,TGTGCCAGCAGTTTGGGACAGCGAAGGTGGGCCTACGAGCAGTACTTC
TRBV30,TRBJ1-1,-,TRBD1,CALQTDRGWNTEAFF,TGTGCCCTACAAACCGACAGGGGCTGGAACACTGAAGCTTTCTTT
TRBV25-1,TRBJ2-1,-,TRBD2,CASSESGSGTSNNEQFF,TGTGCCAGCAGTGAATCGGGCTCCGGGACTAGTAACAATGAGCAGTTCTTC
TRBV23-1,TRBJ1-2,few,-,CASSPPGYPNPPYYGYTF,TGCGCCAGCAGTCCCCCGGGGTATCCTAACCCCCCTTACTATGGCTACACCTTC
TRBV7-7,TRBJ2-5,-,TRBD1,CASSLDRGETQYF,TGTGCTAGCAGCCTGGACAGGGGAGAGACCCAGTACTTC
TRBV6-5,TRBJ2-2,-,TRBD1,CASSLVAGGSGELFF,TGTGCCAGCAGTTTGGTGGCAGGGGGCTCCGGGGAGCTGTTTTTT
TRBV6-5,TRBJ2-1,-,TRBD2,CASSLALAGGAEQFF,TGTGCCAGCAGCCTAGCTTTAGCGGGAGGCGCTGAGCAGTTCTTC
TRBV10-1,TRBJ1-1,once,-,CASSVGKGRDTEAFF,TGCGCCAGCAGTGTAGGTAAAGGGAGGGACACTGAAGCTTTCTTT
TRBV5-1,TRBJ2-5,-,-,CASRVEGQETQYF,TGCGCCAGCAGGGTGGAGGGACAAGAGACCCAGTACTTC
TRBV11-2,TRBJ1-4,-,-,CASSKQGTNEKLFF,TGTGCCAGCAGCAAACAGGGAACTAATGAAAAACTGTTTTTT
TRBV5-5,TRBJ1-2,-,TRBD1,CASSSGQHYGYTF,TGTGCCAGCAGCTCGGGACAGCACTATGGCTACACCTTC
TRBV5-1,TRBJ1-1,once,-,CASSLEGRQASNTEAFF,TGCGCCAGCAGCTTGGAGGGGCGGCAGGCGTCGAACACTGAAGCTTTCTTT
TRBV28,TRBJ2-5,-,TRBD2,CASSPGGAQETQYF,TGTGCCAGCAGTCCCGGGGGGGCCCAAGAGACCCAGTACTTC
TRBV5-4,TRBJ2-3,-,TRBD2,CASTGTSGVPTDTQYF,TGTGCCAGCACCGGGACTAGCGGGGTACCCACAGATACGCAGTATTTT
TRBV4-3,TRBJ2-7,-,-,CASSQSADREIYEQYF,TGCGCCAGCAGCCAATCGGCGGACAGAGAAATCTACGAGCAGTACTTC
TRBV7-9,TRBJ2-2,-,-,CASTGTSHGELFF,TGTGCCAGTACCGGGACTTCCCACGGGGAGCTGTTTTTT
TRBV9,TRBJ2-1,-,-,CASSPIGGLKVWNEQFF,TGTGCCAGCAGCCCCATAGGCGGACTTAAGGTGTGGAATGAGCAGTTCTTC
TRBV7-8,TRBJ2-3,-,-,CASSYVTSRDTQYF,TGTGCCAGCAGCTACGTCACTAGCAGGGATACGCAGTATTTT
TRBV6-5,TRBJ1-5,-,TRBD1,CASSWGQSQPQHF,TGTGCCAGCAGTTGGGGACAGTCCCAGCCCCAGCATTTT
TRBV6-6,TRBJ2-3,-,TRBD2,CASRTSGNTDTQYF,TGTGCCAGCAGGACTAGCGGAAACACAGATACGCAGTATTTT
TRBV7-9,TRBJ2-1,-,-,CASSLEGSWGYNEQFF,TGTGCCAGCAGCTTAGAAGGGAGTTGGGGATACAATGAGCAGTTCTTC
TRBV2,TRBJ1-2,-,TRBD1,CASSEEQGVSGYTF,TGTGCCAGCAGTGAGGAACAGGGGGTGTCGGGCTACACCTTC
TRBV4-1,TRBJ2-1,-,-,CASSNPARNNEQFF,TGCGCCAGCAGCAATCCTGCTAGGAACAATGAGCAGTTCTTC
TRBV6-1,TRBJ2-1,-,-,CASSDRQLNYNEQFF,TGTGCCAGCAGTGATAGACAGCTAAATTACAATGAGCAGTTCTTC
TRBV6-6,TRBJ1-1,-,TRBD1,CASLSLRDRGRAFF,TGTGCCAGTCTCTCACTCCGGGACAGGGGGCGAGCTTTCTTT
TRBV5-1,TRBJ1-2,-,-,CASSLEGNGYTF,TGCGCCAGCAGCTTGGAGGGGAATGGCTACACCTTC
TRBV6-5,TRBJ2-1,-,-,CASSYRDKRSEQFF,TGTGCCAGCAGTTACCGAGACAAGCGGTCTGAGCAGTTCTTC
TRBV5-4,TRBJ2-7,-,TRBD2,CASSPGLAGESSYEQYF,TGTGCCAGCAGCCCCGGACTAGCGGGAGAAAGTTCCTACGAGCAGTACTTC
TRBV6-1,TRBJ1-5,once,-,CASSEGGGYNQPQHF,TGTGCCAGCAGTGAAGGGGGAGGGTACAATCAGCCCCAGCATTTT